This T cell receptor beta chain was sequenced for a study of PD-1 blockade in mismatch repair-deficient tumors. Findings and limits, study-wide: Tumor-resident clones, often undetectable pretreatment in blood, expanded then contracted after pembrolizumab.

Profiled with immunoSEQ multiplex PCR; TCRdb holds only in-frame clones, not every one. The table records 15,000 to 20,000 clones, roughly 84% of them present only once. V lost 0 bases and J lost 0, with 6 bases in between. The CDR3 runs 16 residues. Germline lookup yields CDR1 LGHNA and CDR2 YSLEER. Of note for this clone: The antigen is not known.

Here the sequenced sample was PBMCs, taken before pembrolizumab treatment. The rearrangement uses TRBV4-3 and TRBJ2-6; D is uncertain. This TCR was sampled from an adult with mismatch repair-deficient cancer. CDR3 in DNA: TGCGCCAGCAGCCAAGATCTTAGCTCTGGGGCCAACGTCCTGACTTTC. Protein sequence: CASSQDLSSGANVLTF.